This T cell receptor (beta chain) was documented in a study of blood T cell repertoires in COVID-19. Study details: T cells, B-cell-depleted T cells, or PBMCs provided the cDNA or gDNA that served as material.

Per the original methods: It was from reference gene primer amplification that nucleated cell counts were estimated. This table comes from immunoSEQ multiplex PCR, and its TCRdb copy is limited to in-frame clones, with some not included. Clone size and the V and J calls come from that table; the DNA yielded D and trimming. In the table there are more than 95,000 clones, 69% of which are singletons. Germline V gene data show CDR1 as MNHEY and CDR2 as SVGAGI. The CDR3 has 14 amino acids. V shed 5 bases and J shed 7 bases, with 17 bases lying between them. This chain links TRBV6-5 with TRBJ1-2; D might be TRBD1 (6 bases). This clonotype originated in a woman in her 70s with acute or convalescent COVID-19. The sequencing sample was made of peripheral blood. The CDR3 coding sequence is TGTGCCAGCAGTATGGGACATCTCCACGGTGGCTACACCTTC. Protein: CASSMGHLHGGYTF.